This T cell receptor (beta chain) was sequenced for a study of early T cells in non-severe SARS-CoV-2 infection. TCRdb reprocessed the 5' RACE reads with MiXCR, giving one entry per CDR3 protein. The repertoire consists of about 69,000 distinct CDR3 sequences, with 10% to 12% occurring once and the leading ten covering around 5%. Sequencing was performed on whole blood, taken at baseline. The source is an adult who was a healthcare worker with PCR-confirmed SARS-CoV-2 infection or an uninfected control (not recorded which).

DNA of the CDR3: TGTGCCAGCAGCCAGGACTTAGCGGGAGGGACAGATACGCAGTATTTT. This translates into CASSQDLAGGTDTQYF. The V gene is TRBV7-2, the J gene TRBJ2-3; 11 bases align to TRBD2. The CDR3 sequence is 16 residues long. The V gene end was trimmed by 5 bases and the J gene end by 3 bases; junction bases not matched to a gene: 7. Germline CDR1 SGHTA, CDR2 FQGNSA.